This TCR beta chain appears in the sequencing data of a study of OX40 agonist ivuxolimab in advanced cancers. As for the study in general: Subjects had a mean age of about 65 years, with a range of 23 to 79; roughly 80% were male.

Method: immunoSEQ multiplex PCR; TCRdb's copy keeps in-frame clones and lacks some. The sample lists about 28,000 clones, around 79% occurring once. General study findings and limits: CD4+ T cells averaged fewer expanded clones than CD8+ T cells.

The germline gives CDR1 SQVTM, CDR2 ANQGSEA. With 2 bases clipped from V and 2 bases from J, the junction kept 7 bases outside the gene matches. The CDR3 is made up of 15 amino acids. Worth noting for this clone: No antigen is known for it.

This sequence originates from an adult with an advanced solid tumor such as melanoma, head and neck, liver or kidney cancer. The chain joins TRBV29-1 to TRBJ2-7; 9 bases line up with TRBD1. Sample: CD4+ or CD8+ T cells sorted from blood, taken in a trial of the OX40 agonist ivuxolimab. The DNA of the CDR3 is TGCAGCGTTGAACGGGTGGGACAGGGAACCTACGAGCAGTACTTC. Residues: CSVERVGQGTYEQYF.